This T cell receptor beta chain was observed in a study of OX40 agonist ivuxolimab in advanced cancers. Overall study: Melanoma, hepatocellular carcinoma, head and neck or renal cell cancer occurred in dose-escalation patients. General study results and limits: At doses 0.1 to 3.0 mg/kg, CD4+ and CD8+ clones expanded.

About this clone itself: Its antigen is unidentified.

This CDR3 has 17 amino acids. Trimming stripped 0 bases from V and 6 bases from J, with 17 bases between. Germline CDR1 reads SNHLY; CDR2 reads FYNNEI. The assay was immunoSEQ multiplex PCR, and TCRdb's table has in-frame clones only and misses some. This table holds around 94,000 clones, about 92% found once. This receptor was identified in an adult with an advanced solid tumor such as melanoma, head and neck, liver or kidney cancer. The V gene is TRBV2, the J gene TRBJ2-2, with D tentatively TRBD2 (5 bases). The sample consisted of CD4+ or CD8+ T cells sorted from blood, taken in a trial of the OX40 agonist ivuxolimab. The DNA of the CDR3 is TGTGCCAGCAGTGAAGCAGGGCGGGCGCGCAACCCCGGGGAGCTGTTTTTT. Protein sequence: CASSEAGRARNPGELFF. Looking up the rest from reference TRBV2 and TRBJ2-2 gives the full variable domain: EPEVTQTPSHQVTQMGQEVILRCVPISNHLYFYWYRQILGQKVEFLVSFYNNEISEKSEIFDDQFSVERPDGSNFTLKIRSTKLEDSAMYFCASSEAGRARNPGELFFGEGSRLTVL.